The 21 T cell receptor beta chains below were found in one sample sequenced in a study of T cell responses to AZD1222 COVID-19 vaccine. The data were produced by immunoSEQ multiplex PCR, yet TCRdb's version contains in-frame clones alone and is incomplete. The profile shows roughly 150,000 clones, about 90% of them singletons. The starting material was peripheral blood, obtained 28 days after the second AZD1222 dose. The receptors originated from an adult who received the AZD1222 COVID-19 vaccine.

The V call is TRBV5-1, the J call TRBJ2-3; 9 bases fit TRBD2. The V segment lost 3 bases and the J segment 2 bases; nucleotides outside the gene matches: 4. Germline-derived CDR1 and CDR2 are SGHRS and YFSETQ. The CDR3 extends over 15 amino acids. DNA of the CDR3: TGCGCCAGCAGCTCCGGACTAGCGAACACAGATACGCAGTATTTT. Its protein is CASSSGLANTDTQYF.

V usage is TRBV7-8 and J usage is TRBJ1-4; D is ambiguous. Trimming removed 1 base at V and 8 bases at J, with 14 bases between. Germline CDR1 and CDR2: SGHVS and FQNEAQ. The CDR3 runs 15 residues. CDR3 region: CASSLVGGHREKLFF. The CDR3 DNA reads as TGTGCCAGCAGCTTAGTTGGAGGGCATCGGGAAAAACTGTTTTTT.

The chain employs TRBV6-5 and TRBJ1-1; 7 bases are a match to TRBD1. This CDR3 comprises 13 residues. In germline, CDR1 is MNHEY, CDR2 SVGAGI. The V segment lost 6 bases and the J segment 2 bases; nucleotides outside the gene matches: 3. CDR3 in amino acids: CASRNRGNTEAFF. The CDR3, as DNA: TGTGCCAGCAGGAACAGGGGAAACACTGAAGCTTTCTTT.

A few counts support this clone. This chain connects TRBV5-1 to TRBJ2-1; no reliable D call. With 0 bases removed from V and 9 bases from J, the gap between germline ends came to 13 bases. From germline, CDR1 is SGHRS and CDR2 YFSETQ. This CDR3 is 14 amino acids long. In DNA, the CDR3 is TGCGCCAGCAGCTTGGGGGGTAAACCCGGTGAGCAGTTCTTC. This sequence encodes CASSLGGKPGEQFF.

The V and J genes are TRBV6-1 and TRBJ1-5, with 8 positions matching TRBD1. Per germline, CDR1 MNHNS and CDR2 SASEGT. CDR3 length: 17 amino acids. With V trimmed by 4 bases and J by 0 bases, 8 bases remained unmatched. CDR3 region: CASSVPQGAYSNQPQHF. CDR3 DNA: TGTGCCAGCAGTGTCCCCCAGGGGGCTTATAGCAATCAGCCCCAGCATTTT.

The V call is TRBV29-1, the J call TRBJ2-5; D possibly uses TRBD1 or TRBD2 (5 bases each). V gave up 0 bases and J gave up 2 bases, with 13 bases separating them. From germline, CDR1 is SQVTM and CDR2 ANQGSEA. This CDR3 spans 15 amino acids. The CDR3 here is CSVEDRGRRQETQYF. Here the CDR3 DNA reads TGCAGCGTTGAAGATCGGGGCAGACGGCAAGAGACCCAGTACTTC.

J is TRBJ2-7 and V is TRBV28; 9 bases map to TRBD2. V shed 6 bases and J 0 bases; nucleotides not matched to a gene: 3. The CDR3 length is 14 residues. The germline CDR1 and CDR2 sequences are MDHEN and SYDVKM. CDR3 protein: CASRVAGASYEQYF. CDR3 nucleotides: TGTGCCAGCAGAGTAGCGGGAGCCTCCTACGAGCAGTACTTC.

The chain has TRBV19 and TRBJ1-5, with 7 bases lining up with TRBD1. The CDR3 length is 14 residues. The germline gives CDR1 LNHDA, CDR2 SQIVND (reference sequence). With V trimmed by 5 bases and J by 5 bases, 6 bases remained unmatched. In nucleotides, the CDR3 is TGTGCCAGTAGTTGGGACAGTGGGGATCAGCCCCAGCATTTT. Its translation: CASSWDSGDQPQHF.

V usage is TRBV28 and J usage is TRBJ1-1; D gene uncertain. CDR1 and CDR2 (germline): MDHEN, SYDVKM. Trimming left V 4 bases short and J 3 bases short, with 9 bases between. This CDR3 has 13 residues. The chain's CDR3 is CASSSQAYTEAFF. CDR3 nucleotide sequence: TGTGCCAGCAGTTCCCAGGCGTACACTGAAGCTTTCTTT.

V is TRBV9 and J is TRBJ2-1, with no clear D. CDR1 and CDR2 (germline): SGDLS, YYNGEE. The CDR3 contains 19 residues. The germline V and J ends were trimmed by 0 bases and 0 bases, with 19 bases remaining between them. This CDR3 reads CASSVAAESPRGSYNEQFF. The CDR3, as DNA: TGTGCCAGCAGCGTAGCGGCAGAGAGCCCAAGAGGCTCCTACAATGAGCAGTTCTTC.

This rearrangement joins TRBV5-6 to TRBJ2-7; TRBD2 aligns across 8 bases. Unmatched junction bases numbered 10, after V lost 1 base and J lost 7 bases. Germline lookup yields CDR1 SGHDT and CDR2 YYEEEE. This CDR3 spans 15 amino acids. The CDR3 region has the DNA TGTGCCAGCAGCTTGACACTAGCGGCAGTGGAGGAGCAGTACTTC. It yields the protein CASSLTLAAVEEQYF.

The chain is built from TRBV5-1 and TRBJ2-5, with 9 bases lining up with TRBD1. The CDR3 covers 14 residues. The junction had 3 bases not matched to a gene; V was cut back by 4 bases and J by 2 bases. Germline V gene data show CDR1 as SGHRS and CDR2 as YFSETQ. CDR3 protein: CASSPGTGQETQYF. The CDR3, as DNA: TGCGCCAGCAGCCCTGGGACAGGGCAAGAGACCCAGTACTTC.

V gene TRBV9 combines with J gene TRBJ2-2; no clear D. The length of the CDR3 is 14 residues. V was trimmed by 0 bases and J by 5 bases, leaving 8 bases between them. Germline V gives CDR1 SGDLS, CDR2 YYNGEE. CDR3 DNA: TGTGCCAGCAGCGTAGCCCATGTGACCGGGGAGCTGTTTTTT. Protein product: CASSVAHVTGELFF.

This clone was observed a single time. J is TRBJ2-1 and V is TRBV27; TRBD1 is a possible D gene (6 bases). The CDR3 extends over 15 amino acids. Germline values: CDR1 MNHEY, CDR2 SMNVEV (reference sequence). Between the trimmed V and J ends, which lost 6 bases and 2 bases, there was a span of 14 bases. In nucleotides, the CDR3 is TGTGCCAGCAGCTCCCCAGGGACACCCTACAATGAGCAGTTCTTC. Its protein is CASSSPGTPYNEQFF.

CDR3 sequence reads: CASSKLGTGSYEQYF. The CDR3 DNA is TGTGCCAGCAGCAAACTCGGGACGGGATCCTACGAGCAGTACTTC. The rearrangement joins TRBV6-2 or TRBV6-3 to TRBJ2-7; D may be TRBD1 or TRBD2 (5 bases each). The V gene lost 6 bases and the J gene lost 1 base, with 16 bases spanning the gap. This CDR3 has 15 residues. Germline CDR1 MNHEY, CDR2 SVGEGT.

For this clone: Other DNA sequences in the sample encode the same CDR3. The chain combines TRBV5-1 with TRBJ2-1; weak D call: TRBD1 (5 bases). The CDR3 loop spans 15 amino acids. CDR1 and CDR2 (germline): SGHRS, YFSETQ. Trimming took off 4 bases at V and 0 bases at J, with 11 bases between the two ends. The CDR3 DNA reads as TGCGCCAGCAGCCCCCGGACAAGCTCCTACAATGAGCAGTTCTTC. Amino acids: CASSPRTSSYNEQFF.

CDR3 loop: CASSIVGRQGRTEAFF. The CDR3 DNA sequence: TGTGCCAGTAGTATAGTAGGGAGACAGGGGAGAACTGAAGCTTTCTTT. V usage is TRBV19 and J usage is TRBJ1-1; 8 nucleotides match TRBD1. The CDR3 totals 16 residues. J gave up 5 bases and V 1 base, and 9 bases lay outside the gene matches. CDR1 and CDR2 (germline): LNHDA, SQIVND (reference sequence).

The chain is built from TRBV9 and TRBJ2-1, with TRBD2 identical over 7 bases. This CDR3 region has 14 residues. J was trimmed by 5 bases and V by 6 bases; bases with no gene match: 8. Germline V lookup: CDR1 SGDLS, CDR2 YYNGEE. CDR3 DNA: TGTGCCAGCAATCGAGCGGGAACCCACAATGAGCAGTTCTTC. Residues: CASNRAGTHNEQFF.

The chain is built from TRBV5-1 and TRBJ1-2; D possibly corresponds to TRBD1 (5 bases). The germline V gene encodes CDR1 SGHRS and CDR2 YFSETQ. The CDR3 length is 18 residues. The V end was cut by 0 bases, the J end by 0 bases, with 18 bases between. The CDR3 protein is CASSLGQGKGRANYGYTF. CDR3 in DNA: TGCGCCAGCAGCTTGGGCCAGGGTAAGGGGAGAGCTAACTATGGCTACACCTTC.

The chain uses TRBV14 and TRBJ1-2; 8 positions agree with TRBD1. The length of the CDR3 is 13 residues. CDR1 and CDR2 from the germline V gene are SGHDN and FVKESK. V gave up 5 bases and J gave up 8 bases; unmatched junction bases: 7. The CDR3 loop reads CASSFSGGSGYTF. The CDR3 nucleotides are TGTGCCAGCAGCTTTTCAGGGGGCTCAGGCTACACCTTC.

The CDR3 here is CASSIKNSYNEQFF. The CDR3, as DNA: TGTGCCAGTAGCATAAAAAACTCCTACAATGAGCAGTTCTTC. This rearrangement joins TRBV19 to TRBJ2-1, with unresolved D. Trimming took off 6 bases at V and 0 bases at J, with 9 bases between the two ends. The CDR3 contains 14 residues. From germline, CDR1 is LNHDA and CDR2 SQIVND (reference sequence).